This passage covers 9 T cell receptor beta chains from one sample sequenced in a study of blood T cell repertoires in COVID-19. Using immunoSEQ multiplex PCR, the repertoire was profiled, and TCRdb retains in-frame clones only, with some absent. The sample holds some 200,000 clones, about 78% seen once. Material for sequencing was peripheral blood. The receptors come from a woman aged 65 to 85 with acute or convalescent COVID-19.

With respect to this clone: A junction end diverges from the germline sequence, so it may reflect a read error. The J gene is TRBJ1-5, the V gene TRBV7-9, with a possible D match to TRBD1 (5 bases). The CDR3 has 14 amino acids. Looked up from germline, CDR1 is SEHNR and CDR2 is FQNEAQ (reference sequence). The CDR3 DNA reads TGTGCCAACAGCCTTGGGGGGGACAATCAGCCCCAGCATTTT. It codes for CANSLGGDNQPQHF.

This chain uses TRBV28 with TRBJ2-1; D might be TRBD2 (5 bases). The V end was cut by 3 bases, the J end by 8 bases, with 8 bases between. Germline lookup yields CDR1 MDHEN and CDR2 SYDVKM. This CDR3 is 12 amino acids long. In DNA form, the CDR3 reads TGTGCCAGCAGTTTTCGAGCGGATGAGCAGTTCTTC. Protein sequence: CASSFRADEQFF.

This chain connects TRBV18 to TRBJ2-7; D is undetermined. V lost 3 bases and J 2 bases, leaving 5 bases between the germline ends. Germline values: CDR1 KGHSH, CDR2 LQKENI. The CDR3 covers 12 residues. The CDR3 DNA sequence: TGTGCCAGCTCACCTAAAACCTACGAGCAGTACTTC. Its protein is CASSPKTYEQYF.

In its sample, this clone was seen a few times. The J gene is TRBJ2-1, the V gene TRBV6-1; no clear D gene. Looked up from germline, CDR1 is MNHNS and CDR2 is SASEGT. The CDR3 loop spans 15 amino acids. Deletions cut 0 bases from V and 1 base from J, with 7 bases between. In DNA form, the CDR3 reads TGTGCCAGCAGTGAAGCCGGCGGTTCCTACAATGAGCAGTTCTTC. Amino acid sequence: CASSEAGGSYNEQFF.

The chain links TRBV7-5 to TRBJ1-5; TRBD1 was called by the table and not checked on the DNA. TRBV7-5 is a known pseudogene. There are 19 residues in the CDR3. CDR3 in amino acids: CVRSSTPGQGCGSNQPQHF. Here the CDR3 DNA reads TGTGTCAGAAGCTCAACCCCGGGACAAGGGTGTGGGAGCAATCAGCCCCAGCATTTT.

The chain couples TRBV11-3 to TRBJ2-1; the D is unclear. V was trimmed by 0 bases and J by 0 bases, leaving 3 bases between them. The V gene's germline CDR1 is SGHNT and CDR2 YENEEA. The length of the CDR3 is 14 residues. Written as DNA, the CDR3 is TGTGCCAGCAGCTTAGACTACTCCTACAATGAGCAGTTCTTC. This codes for CASSLDYSYNEQFF.

This clone was detected a few times. This chain connects TRBV20-1 to TRBJ1-2; D call uncertain. The V gene lost 3 bases and the J gene lost 4 bases, with 18 bases spanning the gap. Per germline, CDR1 DFQATT and CDR2 SNEGSKA (reference sequence). This CDR3 contains 15 residues. In DNA, the CDR3 is TGCAGTGCTAGTAGGGAGGGCGCGGTCGGCTATGGCTACACCTTC. Amino acids: CSASREGAVGYGYTF.

The V and J genes are TRBV28 and TRBJ2-3; D not certain. CDR1 and CDR2 (germline): MDHEN, SYDVKM. CDR3 size: 14 residues. The V end was cut by 6 bases, the J end by 1 base, with 11 bases between. Here the CDR3 reads CASRILAGTDTQYF. Here the CDR3 DNA reads TGTGCCAGCAGAATCTTGGCAGGCACAGATACGCAGTATTTT.

This chain links TRBV30 with TRBJ1-3; TRBD1 matches 9 bases. The J segment lost 3 bases and the V segment lost 3 bases, leaving 9 bases of the junction unmatched. Germline CDR1 is GTSNPN and CDR2 is SVGIG (reference sequence). CDR3 length: 16 residues. The CDR3 region is CAWSANRGHSGNTIYF. CDR3 coding DNA: TGTGCCTGGAGCGCCAACAGGGGGCATAGTGGAAACACCATATATTTT.